Below, 2 T cell receptor beta chains from the same sample are listed, as sequenced in a study of blood T cell repertoires in COVID-19. The method was immunoSEQ multiplex PCR; TCRdb's version includes in-frame clones alone and lacks a portion of them. The sample contains fewer than 300,000 clones, 82% of which appear only once. The sample comprised PBMCs or T cells enriched from blood (not recorded which). The receptors derive from a man between 35 and 55 years old who had been exposed to COVID-19.

The rearrangement joins TRBV11-2 to TRBJ2-1, with D unresolved. The CDR3 extends over 14 amino acids. Per the germline V gene, CDR1 is SGHAT and CDR2 is FQNNGV. V dropped 3 bases and J dropped 9 bases, with 15 bases sitting between them. The CDR3 here is CASSFSVVSGEQFF. The CDR3 nucleotides read TGTGCCAGCAGCTTTTCCGTAGTTTCGGGTGAGCAGTTCTTC.

This sequence joins TRBV11-2 and TRBJ2-1, with 7 positions matching TRBD2. Trimming removed 4 bases from V and 3 bases from J; junction bases left unmatched: 9. Per the germline V gene, CDR1 is SGHAT and CDR2 is FQNNGV. The CDR3 totals 16 residues. The DNA for the CDR3 is TGTGCCAGCAGCTCCCCGGGGGGTAGCCGCTACAATGAGCAGTTCTTC. It codes for CASSSPGGSRYNEQFF.